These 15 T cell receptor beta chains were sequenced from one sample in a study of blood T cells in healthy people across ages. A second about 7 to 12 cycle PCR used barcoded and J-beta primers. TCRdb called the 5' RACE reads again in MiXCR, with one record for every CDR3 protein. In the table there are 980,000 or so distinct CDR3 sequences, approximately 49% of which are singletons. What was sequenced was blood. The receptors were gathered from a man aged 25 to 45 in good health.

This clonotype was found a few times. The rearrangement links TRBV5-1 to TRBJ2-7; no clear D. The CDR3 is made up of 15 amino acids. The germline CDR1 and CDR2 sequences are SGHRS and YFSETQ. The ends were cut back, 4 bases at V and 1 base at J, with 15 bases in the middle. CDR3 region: CASSRLEAVSYEQYF. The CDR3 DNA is TGCGCCAGCAGCCGCCTCGAGGCCGTTTCCTACGAGCAGTACTTC.

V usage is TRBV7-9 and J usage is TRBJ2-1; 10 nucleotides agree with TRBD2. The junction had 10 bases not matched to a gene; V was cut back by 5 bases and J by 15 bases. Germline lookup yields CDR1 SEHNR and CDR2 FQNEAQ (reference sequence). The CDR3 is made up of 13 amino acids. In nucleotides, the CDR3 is TGTGCCAGCAGCCCTCTAGCGGGAGTCTTTATGTTCTTC. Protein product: CASSPLAGVFMFF. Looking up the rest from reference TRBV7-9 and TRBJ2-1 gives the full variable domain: DTGVSQNPRHKITKRGQNVTFRCDPISEHNRLYWYRQTLGQGPEFLTYFQNEAQLEKSRLLSDRFSAERPKGSFSTLEIQRTEQGDSAMYLCASSPLAGVFMFFGPGTRLTVL.

The CDR3 is CASSPGYEAFF. The DNA of the CDR3 is TGCGCCAGCAGCCCAGGCTATGAAGCTTTCTTT. The chain uses TRBV5-1 and TRBJ1-1; D unclear. Germline V gives CDR1 SGHRS, CDR2 YFSETQ. V lost 4 bases to trimming and J lost 7 bases, with 8 bases between them. The CDR3 spans 11 residues.

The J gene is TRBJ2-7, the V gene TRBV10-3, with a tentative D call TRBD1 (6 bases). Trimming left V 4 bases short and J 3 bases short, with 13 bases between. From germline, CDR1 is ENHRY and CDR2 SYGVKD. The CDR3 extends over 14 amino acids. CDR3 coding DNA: TGTGCCATCAGTGGAGCAGGGGTCAGCTACGAGCAGTACTTC. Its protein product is CAISGAGVSYEQYF.

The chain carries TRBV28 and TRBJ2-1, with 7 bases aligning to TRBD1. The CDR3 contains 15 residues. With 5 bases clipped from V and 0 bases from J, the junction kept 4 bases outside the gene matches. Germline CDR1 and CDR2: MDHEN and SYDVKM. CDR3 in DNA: TGTGCCAGCAGTCCCGACAGGGTCTCCTACAATGAGCAGTTCTTC. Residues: CASSPDRVSYNEQFF.

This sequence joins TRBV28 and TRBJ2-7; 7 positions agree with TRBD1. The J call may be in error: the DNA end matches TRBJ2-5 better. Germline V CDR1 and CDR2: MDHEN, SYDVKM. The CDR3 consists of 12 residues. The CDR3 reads CASQTGPGTQYF. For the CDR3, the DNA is TGTGCCAGCCAGACAGGGCCGGGGACCCAGTACTTC.

CDR3 sequence reads: CAISGPTGGNTEAFF. The CDR3 DNA reads TGTGCCATCAGTGGGCCGACAGGGGGGAACACTGAAGCTTTCTTT. This rearrangement joins TRBV10-3 to TRBJ1-1, with 9 bases lining up with TRBD1. The CDR3 extends over 15 amino acids. V was clipped by 4 bases and J by 1 base; unmatched bases: 4. The V gene's germline CDR1 is ENHRY and CDR2 SYGVKD.

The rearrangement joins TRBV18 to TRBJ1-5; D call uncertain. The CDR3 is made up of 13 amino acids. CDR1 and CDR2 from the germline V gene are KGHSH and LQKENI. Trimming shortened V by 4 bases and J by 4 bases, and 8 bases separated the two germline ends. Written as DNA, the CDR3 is TGTGCCAGCTCACTACAGACTAATCAGCCCCAGCATTTT. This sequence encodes CASSLQTNQPQHF.

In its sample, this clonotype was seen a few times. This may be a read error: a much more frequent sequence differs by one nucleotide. The CDR3 spells CASSLEGGRTEAFF. CDR3 sequence (DNA): TGTGCCAGCAGCTTAGAGGGGGGTCGGACTGAAGCTTTCTTT. This rearrangement joins TRBV7-9 to TRBJ1-1; D may be TRBD1 (6 bases). The germline V gene encodes CDR1 SEHNR and CDR2 FQNEAQ (reference sequence). The CDR3 sequence is 14 residues long. The ends were cut back, 1 base at V and 5 bases at J, with 11 bases in the middle.

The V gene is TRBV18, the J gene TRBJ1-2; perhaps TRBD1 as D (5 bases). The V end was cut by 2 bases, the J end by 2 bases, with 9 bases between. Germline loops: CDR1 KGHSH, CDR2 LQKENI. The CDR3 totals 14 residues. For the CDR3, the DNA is TGTGCCAGCTCACCAGGGGCAGAAAACTATGGCTACACCTTC. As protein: CASSPGAENYGYTF.

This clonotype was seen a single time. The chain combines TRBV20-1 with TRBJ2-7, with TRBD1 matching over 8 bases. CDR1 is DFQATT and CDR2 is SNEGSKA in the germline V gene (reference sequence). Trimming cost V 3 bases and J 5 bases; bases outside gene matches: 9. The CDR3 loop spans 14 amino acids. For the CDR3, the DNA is TGCAGTGCTAGTCAGACGACAGGGGCCCACGAGCAGTACTTC. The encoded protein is CSASQTTGAHEQYF.

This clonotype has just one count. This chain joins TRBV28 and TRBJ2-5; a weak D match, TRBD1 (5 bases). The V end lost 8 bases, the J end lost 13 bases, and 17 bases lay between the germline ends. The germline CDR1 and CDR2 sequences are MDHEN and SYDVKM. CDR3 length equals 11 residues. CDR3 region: CASEVGARWYF. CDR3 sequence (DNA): TGTGCCAGCGAGGTAGGGGCCCGGTGGTACTTC.

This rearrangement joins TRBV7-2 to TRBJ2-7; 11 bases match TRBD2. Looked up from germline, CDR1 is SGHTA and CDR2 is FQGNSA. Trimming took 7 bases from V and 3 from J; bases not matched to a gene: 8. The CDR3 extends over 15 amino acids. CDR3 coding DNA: TGTGCCAGCAAACGGGTAGCGGGGGGGTTCTACGAGCAGTACTTC. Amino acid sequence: CASKRVAGGFYEQYF.

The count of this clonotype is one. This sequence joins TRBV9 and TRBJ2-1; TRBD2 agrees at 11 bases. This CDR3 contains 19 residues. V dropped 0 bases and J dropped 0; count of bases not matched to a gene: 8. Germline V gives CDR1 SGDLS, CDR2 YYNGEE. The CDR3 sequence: CASSVETSGGLSSYNEQFF. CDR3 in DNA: TGTGCCAGCAGCGTAGAAACTAGCGGGGGCCTGAGCTCCTACAATGAGCAGTTCTTC.

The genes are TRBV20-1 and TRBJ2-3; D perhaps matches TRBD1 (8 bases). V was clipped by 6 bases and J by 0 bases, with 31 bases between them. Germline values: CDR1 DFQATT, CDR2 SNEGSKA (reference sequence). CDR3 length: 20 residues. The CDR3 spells CSAPSQRGQAYPTSTDTQYF. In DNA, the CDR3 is TGCAGTGCACCGTCCCAGCGGGGACAGGCCTACCCTACTAGCACAGATACGCAGTATTTT.